A single T cell receptor beta chain is shown here with its context. Its antigen is still unknown. This sample was included in a study of T cell responses to AZD1222 COVID-19 vaccine. The study's findings and limits: Females outnumbered males among donors, who were mostly white British; clonal diversity was possibly underestimated. Baseline seropositivity occurred in only 5 to 7 AZD1222 recipients.

Germline-derived CDR1 and CDR2 are KGHSH and LQKENI. The CDR3 covers 16 residues. Trimming cost V 6 bases and J 2 bases, with 20 bases left between them. This table comes from immunoSEQ multiplex PCR, and its TCRdb copy is limited to in-frame clones, with some not included. In the table there are 95,000 to 150,000 clones, 80% to 90% of which are singletons. Sample: peripheral blood, taken on day 0 of AZD1222 vaccination. The TCR sequence derives from an adult in good health. This chain joins TRBV18 and TRBJ2-7; no firm D call. CDR3 coding DNA: TGTGCCAGCTCTCCCACTCCCCCCAGCCAAGCCTACGAGCAGTACTTC. Translation: CASSPTPPSQAYEQYF.